These 5 T cell receptor beta chains share one sample of origin, sequenced in a study of blood T cells in healthy people across ages. A second PCR, run for about 7 to 12 cycles, used a sample-barcoded 5' primer plus a J-beta primer mix. MiXCR, run by TCRdb on the 5' RACE reads, gives a single entry per CDR3 protein. The sample records approximately 810,000 distinct CDR3 sequences, about 28% being singletons. The sequenced sample consisted of blood. The receptors shown here come from an elderly woman in good health.

The CDR3 nucleotides read TGTGTTATGGGGTCCCCGGGGCAGTTCTTC. Amino acids: CVMGSPGQFF. This chain joins TRBV6-2 or TRBV6-3 and TRBJ2-1; D is unclear. The germline gives CDR1 MNHEY, CDR2 SVGEGT. The CDR3 length is 10 residues.

This clonotype was observed at least ten times. The V and J genes are TRBV12-3 or TRBV12-4 and TRBJ2-2, with 9 bases identical to TRBD1. This CDR3 has 15 residues. V lost 3 bases to trimming and J lost 6 bases; unmatched junction nucleotides: 5. The CDR3 reads CASSFRQGDAGELFF. Written as DNA, the CDR3 is TGTGCCAGCAGTTTTCGACAGGGGGATGCCGGGGAGCTGTTTTTT.

On this clonotype: A read error may be the cause here, since a much bigger clone is one base away. The V and J genes are TRBV9 and TRBJ1-2; TRBD1 agrees at 10 bases. Germline CDR1 and CDR2: SGDLS and YYNGEE. The CDR3 spans 15 residues. CDR3 DNA sequence: TGTACCAGCAGCGTGGGACAGGGGACCAGCTATGGCTACACCTTC. Amino acid sequence: CTSSVGQGTSYGYTF.

This clonotype was seen at least ten times. The rearrangement uses TRBV10-3 and TRBJ2-5; perhaps TRBD2 as D (5 bases). The germline V and J ends were trimmed by 2 bases and 4 bases, with 11 bases remaining between them. CDR1 and CDR2 (germline): ENHRY, SYGVKD. The CDR3 has 14 residues. CDR3 sequence reads: CAISEATKRETQYF. For the CDR3, the DNA is TGTGCCATCAGTGAGGCGACTAAACGAGAGACCCAGTACTTC.

This clonotype showed up many times. The rearrangement links TRBV30 to TRBJ2-1; a weak D match, TRBD2 (7 bases). Germline V lookup: CDR1 GTSNPN, CDR2 SVGIG (reference sequence). V lost 2 bases and J 9 bases, leaving 17 bases between the germline ends. The CDR3 consists of 14 residues. CDR3 sequence reads: CAWSSLGGGFEQFF. CDR3 sequence (DNA): TGTGCCTGGAGTTCGTTAGGGGGGGGCTTTGAGCAGTTCTTC.